The 18 T cell receptor beta chains reported below all come from one sample, sequenced in a study of T cells expressing NK-cell markers (dated by TCRdb to 2018 to 2021). Library preparation was by 5' RACE. TCRdb lists the instrument as Illumina HiSeq 2000. After reprocessing by TCRdb, each CDR3 protein sequence is one entry, and no DNA is given. The table kept for this sample lists almost 450,000 distinct CDR3 sequences. Less than 7.5% of the sample comes from the top ten. The sequenced material came from blood T cells: a sorted CD56 or NKG2C T cell subset, CD4+ or CD8+ T cells, or bulk PBMC T cells (not recorded which). The origin of the receptors is a woman between 18 and 70 years old in good health.

The CDR3 here is CASSLSASGGSDTQYF. The chain links TRBV5-1 to TRBJ2-3; without DNA, the TCRdb call of TRBD2 cannot be checked. CDR1 is SGHRS and CDR2 is YFSETQ in the germline V gene. The CDR3 totals 16 residues.

This sequence joins TRBV20-1 and TRBJ2-7; there is no DNA to check the TCRdb D call of TRBD2. Germline V CDR1 and CDR2: DFQATT, SNEGSKA (reference sequence). The CDR3 runs to 16 residues. The CDR3 protein is CSARDRSASGMIEQYF.

This chain uses TRBV10-3 with TRBJ2-1; TCRdb's D call of TRBD2 is untestable without DNA. Germline V lookup: CDR1 ENHRY, CDR2 SYGVKD. This CDR3 has 16 residues. CDR3 amino acids: CAISESSLAGGYEQFF.

The chain couples TRBV4-3 to TRBJ1-3; the D gene TCRdb calls, TRBD1, cannot be checked with no DNA. Germline V lookup: CDR1 LGHNA, CDR2 YSLEER. There are 16 residues in the CDR3. The CDR3 protein is CASSQDGGGSGNTIYF.

This sequence joins TRBV9 and TRBJ1-5; TCRdb picks TRBD1, but there is no DNA to check that call. The CDR3 contains 17 residues. Germline assignment: CDR1 SGDLS and CDR2 YYNGEE. The CDR3 region is CASSVGGDGWSNQPQHF.

The chain recombines TRBV12-3 or TRBV12-4 with TRBJ2-1; TCRdb picks TRBD1, but there is no DNA to check that call. CDR3 length: 15 residues. This chain's CDR3 is CASSQQGATYNEQFF.

The chain has TRBV20-1 and TRBJ2-1; TCRdb's D call, TRBD2, is unchecked because there is no DNA. Germline V gives CDR1 DFQATT, CDR2 SNEGSKA (reference sequence). This CDR3 is 17 amino acids long. CDR3 residues: CSAKRGTSLSSYNEQFF.

The chain combines TRBV12-3 or TRBV12-4 with TRBJ2-5. This CDR3 has 15 amino acids. CDR3 sequence: CASSFGDEVQETQYF.

This chain joins TRBV11-2 and TRBJ2-3; TCRdb reports TRBD2, a call that lacks DNA to check it against. There are 19 residues in the CDR3. From germline, CDR1 is SGHAT and CDR2 FQNNGV. The CDR3 sequence is CASTNSGGAGVSSADTQYF.

The chain links TRBV5-1 to TRBJ2-1; the TRBD2 assignment by TCRdb is unverifiable without DNA. Per the germline V gene, CDR1 is SGHRS and CDR2 is YFSETQ. This CDR3 is built from 14 residues. The CDR3 region is CASESGTSGNEQFF.

The V call is TRBV12-3 or TRBV12-4, the J call TRBJ1-3. The CDR3 covers 14 residues. The CDR3 loop reads CASSPQTSGNTIYF.

This chain connects TRBV7-3 to TRBJ2-3; as DNA is missing, the TRBD2 call by TCRdb cannot be tested. There are 15 residues in the CDR3. Germline V lookup: CDR1 SGHTA, CDR2 FQGTGA. This CDR3 is CASSSLVASTDTQYF.

V gene TRBV5-1 combines with J gene TRBJ2-3; lacking DNA, the TRBD2 call made by TCRdb goes unchecked. This CDR3 is 17 amino acids long. From germline, CDR1 is SGHRS and CDR2 YFSETQ. The CDR3 protein is CASSSSGLAGSGDTQYF.

This chain joins TRBV5-6 and TRBJ2-3; absent DNA, TCRdb's TRBD1 call cannot be checked. CDR1 SGHDT and CDR2 YYEEEE come from the germline V gene. This CDR3 comprises 14 residues. Here the CDR3 reads CASSSTTWGRTQYF.

This rearrangement joins TRBV4-3 to TRBJ2-3. This CDR3 is 15 amino acids long. CDR1 LGHNA and CDR2 YSLEER come from the germline V gene. The CDR3 sequence: CASSLDVSNTDTQYF.

The rearrangement joins TRBV28 to TRBJ2-2; the TCRdb call, TRBD2, lacks DNA for checking. Germline V gene sequence: CDR1 MDHEN, CDR2 SYDVKM. This CDR3 spans 14 amino acids. The CDR3 protein is CAACPGLNTGELFF.

The chain joins TRBV20-1 to TRBJ1-2; TCRdb lists TRBD1, though no DNA is available to test this call. The CDR3 sequence is 13 residues long. CDR1 DFQATT and CDR2 SNEGSKA come from the germline V gene (reference sequence). The CDR3: CSASPPGTGGYTF.

The chain employs TRBV20-1 and TRBJ2-7; lacking DNA, the TRBD1 call made by TCRdb goes unchecked. The germline gives CDR1 DFQATT, CDR2 SNEGSKA (reference sequence). The CDR3 totals 15 residues. This CDR3 is CSAHIRGDGSYEQYF.